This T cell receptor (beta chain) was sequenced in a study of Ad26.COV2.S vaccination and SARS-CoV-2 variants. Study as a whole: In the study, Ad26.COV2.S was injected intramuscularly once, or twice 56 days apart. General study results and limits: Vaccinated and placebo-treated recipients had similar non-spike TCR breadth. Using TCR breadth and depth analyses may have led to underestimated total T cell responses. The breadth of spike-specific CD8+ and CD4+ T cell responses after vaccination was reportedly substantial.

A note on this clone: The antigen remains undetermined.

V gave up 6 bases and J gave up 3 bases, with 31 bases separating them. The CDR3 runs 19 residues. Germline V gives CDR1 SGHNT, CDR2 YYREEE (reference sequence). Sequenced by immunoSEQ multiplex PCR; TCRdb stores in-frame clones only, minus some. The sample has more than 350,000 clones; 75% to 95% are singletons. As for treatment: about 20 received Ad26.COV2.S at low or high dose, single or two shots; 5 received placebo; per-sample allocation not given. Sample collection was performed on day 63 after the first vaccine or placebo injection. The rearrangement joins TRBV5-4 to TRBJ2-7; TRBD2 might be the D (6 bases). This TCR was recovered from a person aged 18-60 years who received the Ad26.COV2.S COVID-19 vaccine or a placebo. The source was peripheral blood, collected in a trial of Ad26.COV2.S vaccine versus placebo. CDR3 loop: CASTIRTPPRGNWLYEQYF. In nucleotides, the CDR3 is TGTGCCAGCACCATCCGGACCCCCCCCCGGGGGAACTGGCTCTACGAGCAGTACTTC.